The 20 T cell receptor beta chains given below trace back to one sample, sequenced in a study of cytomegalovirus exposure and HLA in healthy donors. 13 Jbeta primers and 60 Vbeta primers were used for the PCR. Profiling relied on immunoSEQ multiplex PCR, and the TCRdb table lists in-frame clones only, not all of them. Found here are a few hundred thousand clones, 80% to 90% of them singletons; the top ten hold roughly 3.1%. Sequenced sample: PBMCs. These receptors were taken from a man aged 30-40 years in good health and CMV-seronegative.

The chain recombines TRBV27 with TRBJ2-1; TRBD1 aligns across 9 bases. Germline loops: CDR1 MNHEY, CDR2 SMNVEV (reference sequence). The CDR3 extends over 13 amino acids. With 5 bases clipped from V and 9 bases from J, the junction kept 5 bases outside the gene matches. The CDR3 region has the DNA TGTGCCAGCAGTGAAGGACAGGGGATTGAGCAGTTCTTC. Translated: CASSEGQGIEQFF.

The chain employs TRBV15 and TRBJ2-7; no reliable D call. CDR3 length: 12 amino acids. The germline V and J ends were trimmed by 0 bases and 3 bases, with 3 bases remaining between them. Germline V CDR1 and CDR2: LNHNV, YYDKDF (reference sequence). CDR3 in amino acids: CATSRDRYEQYF. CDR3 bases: TGTGCCACCAGCAGAGACCGCTACGAGCAGTACTTC.

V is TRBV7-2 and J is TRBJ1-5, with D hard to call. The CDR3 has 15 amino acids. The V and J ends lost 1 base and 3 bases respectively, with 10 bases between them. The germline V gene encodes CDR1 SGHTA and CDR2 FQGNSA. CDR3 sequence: CASSLGSGSNQPQHF. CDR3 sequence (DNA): TGTGCCAGCAGCTTAGGATCGGGATCCAATCAGCCCCAGCATTTT.

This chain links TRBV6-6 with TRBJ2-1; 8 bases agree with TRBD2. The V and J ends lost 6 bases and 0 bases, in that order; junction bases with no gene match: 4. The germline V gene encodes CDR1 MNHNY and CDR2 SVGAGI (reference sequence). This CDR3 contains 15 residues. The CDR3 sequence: CASSPRGGSYNEQFF. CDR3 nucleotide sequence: TGTGCCAGCAGCCCCCGGGGGGGCTCCTACAATGAGCAGTTCTTC.

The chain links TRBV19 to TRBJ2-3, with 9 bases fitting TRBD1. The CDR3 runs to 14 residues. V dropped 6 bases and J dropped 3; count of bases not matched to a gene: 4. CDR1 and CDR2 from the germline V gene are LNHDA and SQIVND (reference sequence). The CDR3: CASRGTGTTDTQYF. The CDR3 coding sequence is TGTGCCAGTAGGGGGACAGGGACAACAGATACGCAGTATTTT.

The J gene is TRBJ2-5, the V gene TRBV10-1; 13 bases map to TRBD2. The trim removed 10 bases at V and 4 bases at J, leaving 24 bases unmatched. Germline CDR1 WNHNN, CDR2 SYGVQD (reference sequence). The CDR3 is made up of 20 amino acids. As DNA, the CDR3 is TGCGCCACCCAAGTGGGAGGGGAGGGGACTAGCGGGGTTTGGAGAGAGACCCAGTACTTC. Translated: CATQVGGEGTSGVWRETQYF.

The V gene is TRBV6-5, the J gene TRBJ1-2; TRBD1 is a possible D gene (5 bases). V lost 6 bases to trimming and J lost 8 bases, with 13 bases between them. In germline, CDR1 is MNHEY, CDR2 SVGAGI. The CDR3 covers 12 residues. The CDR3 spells CASRLQEGGYTF. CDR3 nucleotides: TGTGCCAGCAGGCTACAGGAGGGCGGCTACACCTTC.

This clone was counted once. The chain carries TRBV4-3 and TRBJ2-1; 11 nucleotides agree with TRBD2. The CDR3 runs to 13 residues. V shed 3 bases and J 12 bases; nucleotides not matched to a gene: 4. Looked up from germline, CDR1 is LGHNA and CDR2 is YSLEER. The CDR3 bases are TGCGCCAGCAGCCAGGGTCTAGCGGGGGGGCAGTTCTTC. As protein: CASSQGLAGGQFF.

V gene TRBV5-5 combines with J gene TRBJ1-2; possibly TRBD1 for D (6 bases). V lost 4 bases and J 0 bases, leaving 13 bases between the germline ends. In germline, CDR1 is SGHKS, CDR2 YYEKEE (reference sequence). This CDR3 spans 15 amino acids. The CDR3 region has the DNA TGTGCCAGCAGCCCTCAGGGGTCCACTAACTATGGCTACACCTTC. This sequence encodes CASSPQGSTNYGYTF.

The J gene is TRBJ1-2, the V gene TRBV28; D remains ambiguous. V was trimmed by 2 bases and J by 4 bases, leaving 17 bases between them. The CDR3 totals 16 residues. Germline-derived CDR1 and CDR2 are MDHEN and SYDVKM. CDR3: CASSLISQRDLYGYTF. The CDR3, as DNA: TGTGCCAGCAGTTTAATATCTCAAAGAGATCTCTATGGCTACACCTTC.

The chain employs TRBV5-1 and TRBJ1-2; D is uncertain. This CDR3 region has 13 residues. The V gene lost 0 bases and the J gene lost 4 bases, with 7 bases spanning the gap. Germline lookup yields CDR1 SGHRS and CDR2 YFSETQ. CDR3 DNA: TGCGCCAGCAGCTTGGGCGAGCTCTATGGCTACACCTTC. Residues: CASSLGELYGYTF. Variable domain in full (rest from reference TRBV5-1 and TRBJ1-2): KAGVTQTPRYLIKTRGQQVTLSCSPISGHRSVSWYQQTPGQGLQFLFEYFSETQRNKGNFPGRFSGRQFSNSRSEMNVSTLELGDSALYLCASSLGELYGYTFGSGTRLTVV.

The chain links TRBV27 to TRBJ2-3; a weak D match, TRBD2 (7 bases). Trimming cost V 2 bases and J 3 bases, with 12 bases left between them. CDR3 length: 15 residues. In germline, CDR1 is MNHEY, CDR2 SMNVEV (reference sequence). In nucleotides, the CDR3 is TGTGCCAGCAGTTTAAGGGGGGGGTTTACAGATACGCAGTATTTT. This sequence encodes CASSLRGGFTDTQYF.

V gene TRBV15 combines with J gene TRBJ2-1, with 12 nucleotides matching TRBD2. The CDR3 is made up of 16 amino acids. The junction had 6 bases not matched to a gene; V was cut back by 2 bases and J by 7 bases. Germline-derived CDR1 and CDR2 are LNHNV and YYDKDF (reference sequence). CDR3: CATSRPSGGARNEQFF. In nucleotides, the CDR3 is TGTGCCACCAGCAGACCTAGCGGGGGGGCGAGGAATGAGCAGTTCTTC. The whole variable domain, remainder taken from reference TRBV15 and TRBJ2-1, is DAMVIQNPRYQVTQFGKPVTLSCSQTLNHNVMYWYQQKSSQAPKLLFHYYDKDFNNEADTPDNFQSRRPNTSFCFLDIRSPGLGDTAMYLCATSRPSGGARNEQFFGPGTRLTVL.

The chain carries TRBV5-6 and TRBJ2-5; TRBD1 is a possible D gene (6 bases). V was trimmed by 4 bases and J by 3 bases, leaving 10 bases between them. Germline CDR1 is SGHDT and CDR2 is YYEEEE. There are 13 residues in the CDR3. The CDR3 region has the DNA TGTGCCAGCAGCGACCACAGGGAAGAGACCCAGTACTTC. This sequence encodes CASSDHREETQYF.

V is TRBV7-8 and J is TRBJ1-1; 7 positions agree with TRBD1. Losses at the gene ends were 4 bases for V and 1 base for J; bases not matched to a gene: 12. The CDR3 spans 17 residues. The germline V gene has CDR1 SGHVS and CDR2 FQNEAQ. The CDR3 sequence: CASSSTPGTDGNTEAFF. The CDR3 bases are TGTGCCAGCAGCTCGACACCGGGGACAGACGGGAACACTGAAGCTTTCTTT.

The CDR3 region is CASSFTGTSGENQETQYF. The CDR3, as DNA: TGTGCCAGCAGCTTCACCGGGACTAGCGGAGAAAACCAAGAGACCCAGTACTTC. The chain recombines TRBV7-9 with TRBJ2-5; 11 bases align to TRBD2. Germline V gene lookup returns CDR1 SEHNR and CDR2 FQNEAQ (reference sequence). The J segment lost 0 bases and the V segment lost 3 bases, leaving 9 bases of the junction unmatched. This CDR3 contains 18 residues. Full variable domain (missing parts from reference TRBV7-9 and TRBJ2-5): DTGVSQNPRHKITKRGQNVTFRCDPISEHNRLYWYRQTLGQGPEFLTYFQNEAQLEKSRLLSDRFSAERPKGSFSTLEIQRTEQGDSAMYLCASSFTGTSGENQETQYFGPGTRLLVL.

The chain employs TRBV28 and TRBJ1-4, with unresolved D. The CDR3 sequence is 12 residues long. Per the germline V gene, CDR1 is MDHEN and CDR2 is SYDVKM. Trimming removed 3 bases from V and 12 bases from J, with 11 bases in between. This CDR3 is CASSLEIGELFF. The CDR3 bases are TGTGCCAGCAGTTTGGAGATCGGAGAACTGTTTTTT. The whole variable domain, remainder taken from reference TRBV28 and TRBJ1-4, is DVKVTQSSRYLVKRTGEKVFLECVQDMDHENMFWYRQDPGLGLRLIYFSYDVKMKEKGDIPEGYSVSREKKERFSLILESASTNQTSMYLCASSLEIGELFFGSGTQLSVL.

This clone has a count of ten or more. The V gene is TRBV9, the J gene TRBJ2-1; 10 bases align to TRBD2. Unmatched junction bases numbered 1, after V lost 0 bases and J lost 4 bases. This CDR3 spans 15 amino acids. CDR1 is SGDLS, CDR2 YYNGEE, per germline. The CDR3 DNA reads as TGTGCCAGCAGCGTAGAGGGACTAGCGTACAATGAGCAGTTCTTC. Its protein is CASSVEGLAYNEQFF.

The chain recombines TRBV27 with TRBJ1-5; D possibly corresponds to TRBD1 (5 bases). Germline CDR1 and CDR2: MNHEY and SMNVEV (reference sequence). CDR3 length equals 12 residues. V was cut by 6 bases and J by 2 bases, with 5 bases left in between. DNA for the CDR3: TGTGCCAGCAGGACAGGCAATCAGCCCCAGCATTTT. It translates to CASRTGNQPQHF.

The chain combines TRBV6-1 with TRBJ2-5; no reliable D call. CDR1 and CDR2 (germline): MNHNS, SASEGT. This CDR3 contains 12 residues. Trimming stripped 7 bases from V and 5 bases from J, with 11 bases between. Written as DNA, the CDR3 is TGTGCCAGCACTTTCTCGAGGGAGACCCAGTACTTC. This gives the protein CASTFSRETQYF.